The rows below give T cell receptor beta chains drawn from one sample of a study of cytomegalovirus exposure and HLA in healthy donors. Produced via immunoSEQ multiplex PCR; TCRdb's table is partial and in-frame only. The data show tens of thousands of clones, with around 94% seen just once and 0.55% to 0.8% held by the top ten. Sequencing input: PBMCs. The receptors derive from a woman aged 18-30 years in good health and CMV-seronegative. Each CDR3 is given with its conserved first and last residue. The D gene is left open where the match is weak. Clone size is given for some rows only: seen once, a few or many times, or a class if the clone is expanded.

J gene: TRBJ1-1
clone size: NA
D gene: TRBD1
V gene: TRBV18
CDR3 DNA: TGTGCCAGCTCACAGACAGGGACTCAGAACACTGAAGCTTTCTTT
CDR3 protein: CASSQTGTQNTEAFF

J gene: TRBJ2-3
clone size: NA
D gene: NA
V gene: TRBV28
CDR3 DNA: TGTGCCAGCAGTATCCAAGTGGTAGTCGGCACAGATACGCAGTATTTT
CDR3 protein: CASSIQVVVGTDTQYF

J gene: TRBJ1-3
clone size: NA
D gene: NA
V gene: TRBV19
CDR3 DNA: TGTGCCAGTAGCCGCGAAGGGGCTGGAAACACCATATATTTT
CDR3 protein: CASSREGAGNTIYF

J gene: TRBJ1-2
clone size: once
D gene: NA
V gene: TRBV4-3
CDR3 DNA: TGCGCCAGCAGCCAAGTTCGACAGTTATACTATGGCTACACCTTC
CDR3 protein: CASSQVRQLYYGYTF

J gene: TRBJ1-1
clone size: NA
D gene: NA
V gene: TRBV19
CDR3 DNA: TGTGCCACTACTGACCTCAGGGCCCTCCGGACTGAAGCTTTCTTT
CDR3 protein: CATTDLRALRTEAFF

J gene: TRBJ2-1
clone size: NA
D gene: NA
V gene: TRBV28
CDR3 DNA: TGTGCCAGCAGGGTGGACGGACTCAACAATGAGCAGTTCTTC
CDR3 protein: CASRVDGLNNEQFF

J gene: TRBJ1-1
clone size: NA
D gene: NA
V gene: TRBV9
CDR3 DNA: TGTGCCAGCAGCCCAGGGGACAAGGACACTGAAGCTTTCTTT
CDR3 protein: CASSPGDKDTEAFF

J gene: TRBJ2-7
clone size: NA
D gene: TRBD2
V gene: TRBV4-2
CDR3 DNA: TGTGCCAGCAGCCAGGCCCTAGCGGGGGGGCCCAACGAGCAGTACTTC
CDR3 protein: CASSQALAGGPNEQYF

J gene: TRBJ2-7
clone size: NA
D gene: TRBD1
V gene: TRBV19
CDR3 DNA: TGTGCCAGTAGTCAGCCCGGGACAGGGAGCTACGAGCAGTACTTC
CDR3 protein: CASSQPGTGSYEQYF

J gene: TRBJ2-3
clone size: NA
D gene: NA
V gene: TRBV6-6
CDR3 DNA: TGTGCCAGCAGCCCAGGGCCAGATACGCAGTATTTT
CDR3 protein: CASSPGPDTQYF

J gene: TRBJ2-7
clone size: NA
D gene: NA
V gene: TRBV27
CDR3 DNA: TGTGCCAGCAGTCCACTTCGGGTGAACTCCTACGAGCAGTACTTC
CDR3 protein: CASSPLRVNSYEQYF

J gene: TRBJ1-1
clone size: NA
D gene: NA
V gene: TRBV27
CDR3 DNA: TGTGCCAGCAGTGGGGGGGGCTGGTCTTTCTTT
CDR3 protein: CASSGGGWSFF

J gene: TRBJ1-1
clone size: NA
D gene: NA
V gene: TRBV5-1
CDR3 DNA: TGCGCCAGCAGCTATGACACGTACAACACTGAAGCTTTCTTT
CDR3 protein: CASSYDTYNTEAFF

J gene: TRBJ2-7
clone size: NA
D gene: NA
V gene: TRBV9
CDR3 DNA: TGTGCCAGCAGCGTAGACGGACTGTTCTACGAGCAGTACTTC
CDR3 protein: CASSVDGLFYEQYF

J gene: TRBJ1-5
clone size: NA
D gene: NA
V gene: TRBV9
CDR3 DNA: TGTGCCAGCAGTCAAGGGAGACTGGATTCTCAGCCCCAGCATTTT
CDR3 protein: CASSQGRLDSQPQHF

J gene: TRBJ2-1
clone size: NA
D gene: TRBD1
V gene: TRBV2
CDR3 DNA: TGTGCCAGCAGTGAGGACAGGGGGCGCGTTCGTGAGCAGTTCTTC
CDR3 protein: CASSEDRGRVREQFF

J gene: TRBJ1-2
clone size: NA
D gene: NA
V gene: TRBV10-3
CDR3 DNA: TGTGCCATCAGGACAGAGCCTAACTATGGCTACACCTTC
CDR3 protein: CAIRTEPNYGYTF

J gene: TRBJ2-7
clone size: NA
D gene: NA
V gene: TRBV7-9
CDR3 DNA: TGTGCCAGCAGCTTAGGGAGTCCCAGTCGGCGCTCCTACGAGCAGTACTTC
CDR3 protein: CASSLGSPSRRSYEQYF

J gene: TRBJ1-6
clone size: once
D gene: NA
V gene: TRBV7-2
CDR3 DNA: TGTGCCAGCAGCTTAGTTCAGGGCCATAATTCACCCCTCCACTTT
CDR3 protein: CASSLVQGHNSPLHF

J gene: TRBJ1-6
clone size: few
D gene: TRBD1
V gene: TRBV13
CDR3 DNA: TGTGCCAGCAGCGGCGGGACAGGGCTTGTGACCCTCCACTTT
CDR3 protein: CASSGGTGLVTLHF

J gene: TRBJ2-3
clone size: NA
D gene: TRBD2
V gene: TRBV5-4
CDR3 DNA: TGTGCCAGCAGCTTGTTAGCGGGGGCAACAGATACGCAGTATTTT
CDR3 protein: CASSLLAGATDTQYF

J gene: TRBJ1-4
clone size: NA
D gene: TRBD1
V gene: TRBV5-5
CDR3 DNA: TGTGCCAGCAGCCCTCGGGACAGGGGGAAATCTAATGAAAAACTGTTTTTT
CDR3 protein: CASSPRDRGKSNEKLFF

J gene: TRBJ1-4
clone size: NA
D gene: TRBD1
V gene: TRBV4-3
CDR3 DNA: TGCGCCAGCAGCCAACCTGACAGGGGGAGTGAAAAACTGTTTTTT
CDR3 protein: CASSQPDRGSEKLFF

J gene: TRBJ2-7
clone size: NA
D gene: TRBD2
V gene: TRBV7-6
CDR3 DNA: TGTGCCAGCAGCCCAGACGGGGAGGGCGAGCAGTACTTC
CDR3 protein: CASSPDGEGEQYF

J gene: TRBJ1-4
clone size: once
D gene: NA
V gene: TRBV4-3
CDR3 DNA: TGCGCCAGCAGCCAGACCTGGGACAATCCTAATGAAAAACTGTTTTTT
CDR3 protein: CASSQTWDNPNEKLFF

J gene: TRBJ1-5
clone size: NA
D gene: NA
V gene: TRBV4-1
CDR3 DNA: TGCGCCAGCAGCCAGGGCTCGAGCAATCAGCCCCAGCATTTT
CDR3 protein: CASSQGSSNQPQHF

J gene: TRBJ1-4
clone size: NA
D gene: TRBD1
V gene: TRBV28
CDR3 DNA: TGTGCCAGTGGTCCAGGGGGAGGTAATGAAAAACTGTTTTTT
CDR3 protein: CASGPGGGNEKLFF

J gene: TRBJ1-6
clone size: NA
D gene: TRBD1
V gene: TRBV6-1
CDR3 DNA: TGTGCCAGCTTACGGACAGGAATGAATTCACCCCTCCACTTT
CDR3 protein: CASLRTGMNSPLHF

J gene: TRBJ2-1
clone size: once
D gene: NA
V gene: TRBV9
CDR3 DNA: TGTGCCAGCAGCGTAGACAGGGCGCATTATGGTGAGCAGTTCTTC
CDR3 protein: CASSVDRAHYGEQFF

J gene: TRBJ2-7
clone size: once
D gene: TRBD1
V gene: TRBV6-5
CDR3 DNA: TGTGCCAGCAGCCTGGGACAGCTCTACGAGCAGTACTTC
CDR3 protein: CASSLGQLYEQYF

J gene: TRBJ2-7
clone size: NA
D gene: TRBD1
V gene: TRBV28
CDR3 DNA: TGTGCCAGCTCAGGCGGGGACAGGGCTTACGAGCAGTACTTC
CDR3 protein: CASSGGDRAYEQYF

J gene: TRBJ2-2
clone size: NA
D gene: NA
V gene: TRBV9
CDR3 DNA: TGTGCCAGCAGTCTTACGGCCGGGGAGCTGTTTTTT
CDR3 protein: CASSLTAGELFF

J gene: TRBJ2-3
clone size: NA
D gene: TRBD2
V gene: TRBV5-1
CDR3 DNA: TGCGCCAGCAGAATCGACGGAGCGGGGGGCACAGATACGCAGTATTTT
CDR3 protein: CASRIDGAGGTDTQYF

J gene: TRBJ1-2
clone size: NA
D gene: TRBD1
V gene: TRBV6-5
CDR3 DNA: TGTGCCAGCAGTTCCCTAACAGGGGGCAGCTATGGCTACACCTTC
CDR3 protein: CASSSLTGGSYGYTF

J gene: TRBJ1-6
clone size: NA
D gene: TRBD1
V gene: TRBV5-1
CDR3 DNA: TGCGCCAGCAGCAATGAGGGGGACAGGGTAAATTCACCCCTCCACTTT
CDR3 protein: CASSNEGDRVNSPLHF

J gene: TRBJ1-1
clone size: NA
D gene: NA
V gene: TRBV7-9
CDR3 DNA: TGTGCCAGCAGCACCCCGCGGGGCACTGGTACTGAAGCTTTCTTT
CDR3 protein: CASSTPRGTGTEAFF

J gene: TRBJ2-5
clone size: NA
D gene: NA
V gene: TRBV28
CDR3 DNA: TGTGCCAGCAGGTACATCACGGGGGAAGAGACCCAGTACTTC
CDR3 protein: CASRYITGEETQYF

J gene: TRBJ2-2
clone size: NA
D gene: NA
V gene: TRBV9
CDR3 DNA: TGTGCCAGCAGCAGGGGGGGGAACACCGGGGAGCTGTTTTTT
CDR3 protein: CASSRGGNTGELFF

J gene: TRBJ1-2
clone size: NA
D gene: NA
V gene: TRBV9
CDR3 DNA: TGTGCCAGCAGCGTCACAGGGTCTAACTATGGCTACACCTTC
CDR3 protein: CASSVTGSNYGYTF

J gene: TRBJ1-2
clone size: NA
D gene: TRBD1
V gene: TRBV7-2
CDR3 DNA: TGTGCCAGCAGCCTCACGACAGGGGGATATCATGGCTACACCTTC
CDR3 protein: CASSLTTGGYHGYTF

J gene: TRBJ1-1
clone size: NA
D gene: NA
V gene: TRBV14
CDR3 DNA: TGTGCCAGCAGCCAATGGGACCGCTGGGGGAGGGCGAACACTGAAGCTTTCTTT
CDR3 protein: CASSQWDRWGRANTEAFF

J gene: TRBJ2-7
clone size: once
D gene: TRBD2
V gene: TRBV7-3
CDR3 DNA: TGTGCCAGCAGCTTAAGGGCGGGGGGGCTACACGAGCAGTACTTC
CDR3 protein: CASSLRAGGLHEQYF

J gene: TRBJ2-1
clone size: NA
D gene: NA
V gene: TRBV9
CDR3 DNA: TGTGCCAGCAGCGTCGGGGGTGAGCAGTTCTTC
CDR3 protein: CASSVGGEQFF

J gene: TRBJ2-7
clone size: NA
D gene: TRBD1
V gene: TRBV30
CDR3 DNA: TGTGCCTTAATTCCCAGGGGGCGATTAGACTACGAGCAGTACTTC
CDR3 protein: CALIPRGRLDYEQYF

J gene: TRBJ1-4
clone size: NA
D gene: NA
V gene: TRBV6-1
CDR3 DNA: TGTGCCAGCAGGGGGTGGGGGACATCGGATGAAAAACTGTTTTTT
CDR3 protein: CASRGWGTSDEKLFF

J gene: TRBJ2-7
clone size: NA
D gene: TRBD1
V gene: TRBV7-9
CDR3 DNA: TGTGCCAGCAGCTTAGAACAGGGGGTCAGGTACGAGCAGTACTTC
CDR3 protein: CASSLEQGVRYEQYF

J gene: TRBJ1-1
clone size: NA
D gene: TRBD1
V gene: TRBV27
CDR3 DNA: TGTGCCAGCAGTTTACTCGGGGGGACAGGGGTGGCTGAAGCTTTCTTT
CDR3 protein: CASSLLGGTGVAEAFF

J gene: TRBJ2-7
clone size: NA
D gene: TRBD2
V gene: TRBV18
CDR3 DNA: TGTGCCAGCTCACCCGGGGGGGTGGGTTCCTACGAGCAGTACTTC
CDR3 protein: CASSPGGVGSYEQYF

J gene: TRBJ1-1
clone size: NA
D gene: NA
V gene: TRBV11-2
CDR3 DNA: TGTGCCAGCAGCTTAGAAAGGAGGACGAACACTGAAGCTTTCTTT
CDR3 protein: CASSLERRTNTEAFF